Presented here are 11 T cell receptor beta chains from one specimen sequenced in a study of shared clonotypes between healthy human individuals. The naive CD8 fraction comprised CD45RO-negative cells positively selected for CCR7 and excluded terminally differentiated effector memory CD45RA+ cells. Assay: immunoSEQ multiplex PCR; the TCRdb copy retains only in-frame clones and omits some. Seen here are roughly 2.1 million clones, approximately 94% observed once, and the top ten hold roughly 1.7%. Input material: naive CD8+ T cells from PBMCs. Source of these receptors: a man aged 18 to 30 in good health. Some clones in this sample may be carry-over from other donors' samples.

This clone showed up just once. The chain recombines TRBV6-1 with TRBJ2-4; 7 nucleotides line up with TRBD2. The germline gives CDR1 MNHNS, CDR2 SASEGT. The CDR3 is 14 amino acids. Trimming took 5 bases from V and 15 from J; bases not matched to a gene: 16. Here the CDR3 DNA reads TGTGCCAGCAGTTCCTTGGGGCGGGGAGGGAAACTGTACTTC. It yields the protein CASSSLGRGGKLYF.

The chain combines TRBV4-3 with TRBJ1-2; perhaps TRBD1 as D (5 bases). The germline V gene encodes CDR1 LGHNA and CDR2 YSLEER. V was clipped by 0 bases and J by 8 bases, with 10 bases between them. The CDR3 sequence is 13 residues long. The CDR3 sequence is CASSQDPGRGYTF. Written as DNA, the CDR3 is TGCGCCAGCAGCCAAGACCCAGGGAGAGGCTACACCTTC.

The chain carries TRBV27 and TRBJ2-7, with a possible D match to TRBD2 (5 bases). The CDR3 has 14 amino acids. V lost 5 bases and J lost 0, with 11 bases in between. The V gene's germline CDR1 is MNHEY and CDR2 SMNVEV (reference sequence). The chain's CDR3 is CASSIGLSSYEQYF. DNA for the CDR3: TGTGCCAGCAGTATAGGACTCAGCTCCTACGAGCAGTACTTC.

Notes on this clone: Other DNA sequences of this sample code for an identical CDR3. The J gene is TRBJ2-7, the V gene TRBV5-6, with D hard to call. Trimming cost V 0 bases and J 3 bases, with 7 bases left between them. The CDR3 has 13 residues. Germline V gene lookup returns CDR1 SGHDT and CDR2 YYEEEE. For the CDR3, the DNA is TGTGCCAGCAGCTTGGGAGCCAACTACGAGCAGTACTTC. It codes for CASSLGANYEQYF.

The gene calls are TRBV28 and TRBJ2-3, with D possibly being TRBD2 (6 bases). This CDR3 is built from 13 residues. Germline V gene lookup returns CDR1 MDHEN and CDR2 SYDVKM. V was clipped by 5 bases and J by 5 bases, with 11 bases between them. This CDR3 reads CASSPPRGDTQYF. CDR3 coding DNA: TGTGCCAGCAGTCCCCCGCGGGGAGATACGCAGTATTTT. Full variable domain (remainder filled in from reference TRBV28 and TRBJ2-3): DVKVTQSSRYLVKRTGEKVFLECVQDMDHENMFWYRQDPGLGLRLIYFSYDVKMKEKGDIPEGYSVSREKKERFSLILESASTNQTSMYLCASSPPRGDTQYFGPGTRLTVL.

The V and J genes are TRBV4-1 and TRBJ2-2; D is perhaps TRBD2 (5 bases). Deletions cut 0 bases from V and 0 bases from J, with 11 bases between. The CDR3 is 17 amino acids. Germline CDR1 and CDR2: MGHRA and YSYEKL. CDR3 amino acids: CASSQDRTLANTGELFF. The CDR3 nucleotides read TGCGCCAGCAGCCAAGACCGGACTTTAGCGAACACCGGGGAGCTGTTTTTT.

The rearrangement joins TRBV7-9 to TRBJ2-5; no firm D call. Trimming took off 5 bases at V and 2 bases at J, with 9 bases between the two ends. The V gene's germline CDR1 is SEHNR and CDR2 FQNEAQ (reference sequence). The CDR3 loop spans 13 amino acids. The CDR3 sequence: CASSRALQETQYF. The CDR3 DNA follows: TGTGCCAGCAGCCGGGCCCTTCAAGAGACCCAGTACTTC.

The genes are TRBV11-3 and TRBJ2-1; TRBD1 matches 8 bases. CDR1 SGHNT and CDR2 YENEEA come from the germline V gene. The CDR3 covers 16 residues. With 4 bases clipped from V and 6 bases from J, the junction kept 11 bases outside the gene matches. The CDR3 protein is CASSSRQGQQSNEQFF. The CDR3 nucleotides are TGTGCCAGCAGCTCGCGACAGGGGCAGCAGTCCAATGAGCAGTTCTTC.

Remarks on this clone: The sample contains more than one DNA sequence encoding this CDR3. The J gene is TRBJ1-1, the V gene TRBV27; the D gene is possibly TRBD1 (5 bases). Germline CDR1 MNHEY, CDR2 SMNVEV (reference sequence). Trimming removed 2 bases from V and 0 bases from J, with 7 bases in between. This CDR3 has 14 residues. CDR3 residues: CASSLTGVNTEAFF. The CDR3 DNA follows: TGTGCCAGCAGTTTAACGGGGGTGAACACTGAAGCTTTCTTT.

The V and J genes are TRBV9 and TRBJ2-7, with unresolved D. The ends were cut back, 5 bases at V and 0 bases at J, with 9 bases in the middle. CDR3 length: 13 residues. Per the germline V gene, CDR1 is SGDLS and CDR2 is YYNGEE. Written as DNA, the CDR3 is TGTGCCAGCAGGGGCACAGACTCCTACGAGCAGTACTTC. Translation gives CASRGTDSYEQYF.

This clone was seen a single time. The chain is built from TRBV7-8 and TRBJ2-3; D possibly matches TRBD1 or TRBD2 (5 bases each). Germline V lookup: CDR1 SGHVS, CDR2 FQNEAQ. V lost 4 bases and J 3 bases, leaving 11 bases between the germline ends. The CDR3 sequence is 14 residues long. CDR3 nucleotides: TGTGCCAGCAGCTACCGGGACGAAACAGATACGCAGTATTTT. Its translation: CASSYRDETDTQYF.